The 29 T cell receptor beta chains below all came from one sample that was sequenced in a study of blood T cells in healthy people across ages. Then a second PCR, running roughly 6 to 12 cycles, was carried out with a sample-barcoded 5' primer and a J-beta primer mix. TCRdb re-called the 5' RACE reads with MiXCR, one entry per CDR3 protein. Seen here are about 770,000 distinct CDR3 sequences, approximately 44% observed once, and the top ten hold under 20%. Material: blood. Receptors originate from a man aged 60 to 75 in good health.

The CDR3 protein is CASSYPCVLKTEEASTDTQYF. The CDR3, as DNA: TGTGCCAGCAGCTATCCGTGTGTTCTTAAGACGGAAGAAGCCTCCACAGATACGCAGTATTTT. This chain uses TRBV11-2 with TRBJ2-3; D is uncertain. Germline V lookup: CDR1 SGHAT, CDR2 FQNNGV. V was shortened by 4 bases and J by 2 bases, with 31 bases between the two germline ends. The CDR3 contains 21 residues.

The rearrangement uses TRBV28 and TRBJ2-7; 10 bases align to TRBD2. Germline V gene lookup returns CDR1 MDHEN and CDR2 SYDVKM. The CDR3 extends over 16 amino acids. V lost 7 bases to trimming and J lost 5 bases; unmatched junction nucleotides: 14. CDR3 protein: CASKMAGPGTSDEQYF. DNA for the CDR3: TGTGCCAGCAAAATGGCAGGCCCCGGGACTAGCGACGAGCAGTACTTC. Full variable domain (rest looked up from reference TRBV28 and TRBJ2-7): DVKVTQSSRYLVKRTGEKVFLECVQDMDHENMFWYRQDPGLGLRLIYFSYDVKMKEKGDIPEGYSVSREKKERFSLILESASTNQTSMYLCASKMAGPGTSDEQYFGPGTRLTVT.

V is TRBV7-9 and J is TRBJ2-5; no clear D. The V end was cut by 0 bases, the J end by 4 bases, with 6 bases between. The CDR3 sequence is 13 residues long. Germline values: CDR1 SEHNR, CDR2 FQNEAQ (reference sequence). CDR3: CASSLAGTETQYF. The CDR3 DNA reads as TGTGCCAGCAGCTTAGCAGGAACAGAGACCCAGTACTTC.

This chain uses TRBV29-1 with TRBJ2-2; D may correspond to TRBD1 or TRBD2 (6 bases each). Germline V gene sequence: CDR1 SQVTM, CDR2 ANQGSEA. Trimming stripped 0 bases from V and 4 bases from J, with 15 bases between. The CDR3 consists of 16 residues. This chain's CDR3 is CSVEDQRRGITGELFF. CDR3 DNA: TGCAGCGTTGAAGATCAGCGGAGGGGGATCACCGGGGAGCTGTTTTTT.

J is TRBJ2-2 and V is TRBV9, with 7 bases aligning to TRBD1. Unmatched junction bases numbered 5, after V lost 7 bases and J lost 2 bases. The CDR3 extends over 14 amino acids. The germline V gene has CDR1 SGDLS and CDR2 YYNGEE. The CDR3 sequence is CASRGQANTGELFF. The DNA for the CDR3 is TGTGCCAGCCGTGGACAGGCCAACACCGGGGAGCTGTTTTTT. Looking up the rest from reference TRBV9 and TRBJ2-2 gives the full variable domain: DSGVTQTPKHLITATGQRVTLRCSPRSGDLSVYWYQQSLDQGLQFLIQYYNGEERAKGNILERFSAQQFPDLHSELNLSSLELGDSALYFCASRGQANTGELFFGEGSRLTVL.

The V call is TRBV6-6, the J call TRBJ1-2, with D unclear. Trimming left V 4 bases short and J 7 bases short, with 4 bases between. The germline gives CDR1 MNHNY, CDR2 SVGAGI (reference sequence). This CDR3 has 10 residues. Here the CDR3 reads CASSSIGYTF. The CDR3 DNA is TGTGCCAGCAGTTCGATTGGCTACACCTTC.

Comment on this clonotype: The germline gene is not matched at one end of the junction; a read error may be the cause. The chain employs TRBV7-2 and TRBJ1-2; TRBD1 might be the D (6 bases). Germline CDR1 reads SGHTA; CDR2 reads FQGNSA. CDR3 length equals 14 residues. In nucleotides, the CDR3 is TGTGCCAGCAGCCTCGACAGGATTAACTGTGGCTACACCTTC. Encoded protein: CASSLDRINCGYTF.

This clonotype has only one observation. V gene TRBV2 combines with J gene TRBJ1-1; 8 positions match TRBD1. In germline, CDR1 is SNHLY, CDR2 FYNNEI. The V segment lost 6 bases and the J segment 0 bases; nucleotides outside the gene matches: 3. The CDR3 is 14 amino acids. The CDR3 sequence is CASRTGVMNTEAFF. Written as DNA, the CDR3 is TGTGCCAGCAGGACAGGGGTGATGAACACTGAAGCTTTCTTT.

This sequence joins TRBV9 and TRBJ1-2, with 12 nucleotides matching TRBD1. From germline, CDR1 is SGDLS and CDR2 YYNGEE. The CDR3 has 16 residues. J was trimmed by 8 bases and V by 2 bases; bases with no gene match: 10. The CDR3 region is CASSVSTGTGGRGYTF. DNA of the CDR3: TGTGCCAGCAGCGTTAGTACCGGGACAGGGGGCCGAGGCTACACCTTC.

Details on this clonotype: The germline gene is not matched at one end of the junction; a read error may be the cause. The chain combines TRBV12-3 or TRBV12-4 with TRBJ2-1, with D perhaps TRBD1 (7 bases). The CDR3 runs to 14 residues. CDR3 sequence: CAGSFRQGGNEQFF. DNA for the CDR3: TGTGCCGGCAGTTTCCGGCAGGGGGGAAATGAGCAGTTCTTC.

The chain employs TRBV6-5 and TRBJ2-7; D possibly corresponds to TRBD2 (5 bases). Trimming took 6 bases from V and 2 from J, leaving 14 bases between them. The CDR3 sequence is 14 residues long. Germline assignment: CDR1 MNHEY and CDR2 SVGAGI. The DNA for the CDR3 is TGTGCCAGCAGACCCCCCGGGGTCCCCTACGAGCAGTACTTC. Protein: CASRPPGVPYEQYF.

In its sample, this clonotype was seen a few times. V and J are TRBV2 and TRBJ2-7; D might be TRBD2 (5 bases). Trimming cost V 1 base and J 3 bases, with 13 bases left between them. This CDR3 is built from 15 residues. Germline CDR1 and CDR2: SNHLY and FYNNEI. Here the CDR3 reads CASSEDLAWGYEQYF. For the CDR3, the DNA is TGTGCCAGCAGTGAAGACCTAGCTTGGGGCTACGAGCAGTACTTC.

The V gene is TRBV29-1, the J gene TRBJ2-7; 7 bases agree with TRBD1. V shed 6 bases, J shed 5 bases, and the junction held 10 bases outside the gene matches. This CDR3 spans 13 amino acids. The V gene's germline CDR1 is SQVTM and CDR2 ANQGSEA. The CDR3 spells CSVSPQGGDEQYF. Written as DNA, the CDR3 is TGCAGCGTCAGCCCCCAAGGGGGCGACGAGCAGTACTTC.

Concerning this clonotype: A read error may produce the germline difference seen at one junction end. The chain combines TRBV7-9 with TRBJ2-7, with a possible D match to TRBD1 (5 bases). The CDR3 is made up of 14 amino acids. CDR1 and CDR2 (germline): SEHNR, FQNEAQ (reference sequence). The CDR3 spells CASSLNSGLDEQHF. The CDR3 DNA follows: TGTGCCAGCAGCTTAAATTCAGGGTTGGACGAGCAGCACTTC.

This clonotype showed up just a few times. V usage is TRBV12-5 and J usage is TRBJ1-1; D gene ambiguous. The CDR3 has 11 residues. From germline, CDR1 is LGHNT and CDR2 FRNRAP. Trimming pared 7 bases from V and 3 bases from J, leaving 6 bases between. CDR3 sequence (DNA): TGTGCTAGTGCTGGGGACACTGAAGCTTTCTTT. Protein product: CASAGDTEAFF.

This clonotype was counted many times. V gene TRBV7-9 combines with J gene TRBJ2-1; D ambiguous. The V gene lost 4 bases and the J gene lost 7 bases, with 17 bases spanning the gap. The V gene's germline CDR1 is SEHNR and CDR2 FQNEAQ (reference sequence). This CDR3 comprises 15 residues. The DNA for the CDR3 is TGTGCCAGCAGCTCAGCAGGTCTCTTGGGGAATGAGCAGTTCTTC. It translates to CASSSAGLLGNEQFF.

The sample holds a few counts of this clonotype. The CDR3 coding sequence is TGTGCCAGCAGCTTAGCTGGGTCGGATTTTTACGAGCAGTACTTC. Its translation: CASSLAGSDFYEQYF. The rearrangement uses TRBV7-2 and TRBJ2-7; no firm D call. V was pared by 0 bases and J by 4 bases, with 13 bases between. CDR3 length: 15 residues. Germline CDR1 and CDR2: SGHTA and FQGNSA. Supplemented by reference TRBV7-2 and TRBJ2-7, the full variable domain reads GAGVSQSPSNKVTEKGKDVELRCDPISGHTALYWYRQSLGQGLEFLIYFQGNSAPDKSGLPSDRFSAERTGGSVSTLTIQRTQQEDSAVYLCASSLAGSDFYEQYFGPGTRLTVT.

This clonotype was found many times. The chain carries TRBV20-1 and TRBJ2-7; TRBD2 matches at 11 bases. Germline V gene sequence: CDR1 DFQATT, CDR2 SNEGSKA (reference sequence). The V and J ends lost 5 bases and 4 bases, in that order; junction bases with no gene match: 4. This CDR3 comprises 13 residues. The CDR3 protein is CSARGTSGYEQYF. The CDR3 DNA is TGCAGTGCTCGAGGGACTAGCGGATACGAGCAGTACTTC.

The V call is TRBV6-2 or TRBV6-3, the J call TRBJ1-1, with TRBD1 matching over 7 bases. Germline values: CDR1 MNHEY, CDR2 SVGEGT. The CDR3 is 15 residues long. J gave up 3 bases and V 6 bases, and 10 bases lay outside the gene matches. CDR3 sequence (DNA): TGTGCCAGCAGGAGCCACAGGGGAGGGGACACTGAAGCTTTCTTT. The encoded protein is CASRSHRGGDTEAFF.

J is TRBJ2-7 and V is TRBV4-3; D perhaps matches TRBD1 (6 bases). CDR1 is LGHNA and CDR2 is YSLEER in the germline V gene. There are 18 residues in the CDR3. The germline V and J ends were trimmed by 1 base and 0 bases, with 19 bases remaining between them. CDR3 protein: CASSQGTPGHLGSYEQYF. The CDR3 coding sequence is TGCGCCAGCAGCCAAGGGACACCGGGACACCTTGGCTCCTACGAGCAGTACTTC.

The genes are TRBV12-3 or TRBV12-4 and TRBJ2-7; no clear D. This CDR3 contains 13 residues. Trimming took off 3 bases at V and 3 bases at J, with 9 bases between the two ends. In nucleotides, the CDR3 is TGTGCCAGCAGTTTGAAGCAGGACTACGAGCAGTACTTC. Protein product: CASSLKQDYEQYF.

This clonotype was seen ten or more times. Just one base apart from a much larger clone, this may be a read error. V is TRBV3-1 and J is TRBJ2-5; D remains unclear. The V gene lost 5 bases and the J gene lost 11 bases, with 18 bases spanning the gap. Germline V gene data show CDR1 as LGHDT and CDR2 as YNNKEL (reference sequence). The CDR3 runs to 13 residues. The CDR3 spells CASSKSNLNEQYF. The CDR3 coding sequence is TGTGCCAGCAGCAAATCGAACCTAAATGAGCAGTACTTC.

Comments on this clonotype: A much larger clone lies one base from this, so it may be a read error. This chain joins TRBV4-3 and TRBJ2-7; possibly TRBD1 for D (6 bases). CDR1 and CDR2 from the germline V gene are LGHNA and YSLEER. The CDR3 runs to 13 residues. The CDR3 coding sequence is TGCGCCATCAGCCAAGAGGGGGTCTCCGAGCAGTACTTC. Its protein product is CAISQEGVSEQYF.

The chain has TRBV6-2 or TRBV6-3 and TRBJ2-3; D remains ambiguous. The germline V and J ends were trimmed by 7 bases and 2 bases, with 10 bases remaining between them. This CDR3 comprises 13 residues. Germline-derived CDR1 and CDR2 are MNHEY and SVGEGT. CDR3 region: CASTSRPTDTQYF. The CDR3 DNA reads as TGTGCCAGCACCTCGCGTCCCACAGATACGCAGTATTTT.

The genes are TRBV4-3 and TRBJ1-1; D might be TRBD1 (6 bases). Germline V gene sequence: CDR1 LGHNA, CDR2 YSLEER. The length of the CDR3 is 14 residues. V dropped 5 bases and J dropped 6 bases, with 16 bases sitting between them. The CDR3 sequence is CASSFKQGGAEAFF. The CDR3 region has the DNA TGCGCCAGCAGCTTTAAACAGGGAGGAGCTGAAGCTTTCTTT.

The J gene is TRBJ2-7, the V gene TRBV7-9, with D maybe TRBD2 (6 bases). Germline lookup yields CDR1 SEHNR and CDR2 FQNEAQ (reference sequence). Trimming removed 7 bases at V and 0 bases at J, with 13 bases between. This CDR3 spans 14 amino acids. Written as DNA, the CDR3 is TGTGCCAGCACCCCTCGGGGGAGCTCCTACGAGCAGTACTTC. Translated: CASTPRGSSYEQYF. Looking up the rest from reference TRBV7-9 and TRBJ2-7 gives the full variable domain: DTGVSQNPRHKITKRGQNVTFRCDPISEHNRLYWYRQTLGQGPEFLTYFQNEAQLEKSRLLSDRFSAERPKGSFSTLEIQRTEQGDSAMYLCASTPRGSSYEQYFGPGTRLTVT.

This chain connects TRBV7-8 to TRBJ2-4, with 7 bases identical to TRBD1. The J call could be wrong; TRBJ2-7 is a better fit for the DNA end. The CDR3 totals 13 residues. Germline CDR1 reads SGHVS; CDR2 reads FQNEAQ. CDR3 DNA: TGTGCCAGCAGCGTGGGACAGAACTACGAGCAGTACTTC. Amino acid sequence: CASSVGQNYEQYF.

The CDR3 region is CASRQGALETQYF. The CDR3, as DNA: TGTGCCAGCAGACAGGGGGCCTTGGAGACCCAGTACTTC. The rearrangement joins TRBV12-3 or TRBV12-4 to TRBJ2-5; 9 positions match TRBD1. V lost 6 bases, J lost 5 bases, and 4 bases stayed unmatched. This CDR3 contains 13 residues.

The rearrangement joins TRBV7-9 to TRBJ2-7; 8 bases map to TRBD2. V shed 5 bases, J shed 4 bases, and the junction held 7 bases outside the gene matches. Germline assignment: CDR1 SEHNR and CDR2 FQNEAQ (reference sequence). The CDR3 length is 14 residues. CDR3 amino acids: CASSIRGGGYEQYF. DNA of the CDR3: TGTGCCAGCAGCATCCGGGGGGGCGGTTACGAGCAGTACTTC.